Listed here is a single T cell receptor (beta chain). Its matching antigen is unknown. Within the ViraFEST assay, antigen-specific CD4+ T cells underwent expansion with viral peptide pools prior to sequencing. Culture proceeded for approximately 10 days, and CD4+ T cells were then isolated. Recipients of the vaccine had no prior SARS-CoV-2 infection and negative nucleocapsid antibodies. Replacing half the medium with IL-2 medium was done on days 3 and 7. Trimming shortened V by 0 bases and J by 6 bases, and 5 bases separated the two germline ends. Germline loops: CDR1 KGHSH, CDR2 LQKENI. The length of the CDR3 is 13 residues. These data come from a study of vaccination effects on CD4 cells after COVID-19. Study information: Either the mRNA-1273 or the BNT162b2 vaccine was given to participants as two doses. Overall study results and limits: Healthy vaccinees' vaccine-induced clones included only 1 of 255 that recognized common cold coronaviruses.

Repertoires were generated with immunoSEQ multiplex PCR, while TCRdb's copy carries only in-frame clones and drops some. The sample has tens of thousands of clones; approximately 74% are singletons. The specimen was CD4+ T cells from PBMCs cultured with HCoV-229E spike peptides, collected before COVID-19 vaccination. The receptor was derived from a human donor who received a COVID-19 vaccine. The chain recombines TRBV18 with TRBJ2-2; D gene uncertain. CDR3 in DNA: TGTGCCAGCTCACCACCGAGCCCCGGGGAGCTGTTTTTT. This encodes CASSPPSPGELFF.